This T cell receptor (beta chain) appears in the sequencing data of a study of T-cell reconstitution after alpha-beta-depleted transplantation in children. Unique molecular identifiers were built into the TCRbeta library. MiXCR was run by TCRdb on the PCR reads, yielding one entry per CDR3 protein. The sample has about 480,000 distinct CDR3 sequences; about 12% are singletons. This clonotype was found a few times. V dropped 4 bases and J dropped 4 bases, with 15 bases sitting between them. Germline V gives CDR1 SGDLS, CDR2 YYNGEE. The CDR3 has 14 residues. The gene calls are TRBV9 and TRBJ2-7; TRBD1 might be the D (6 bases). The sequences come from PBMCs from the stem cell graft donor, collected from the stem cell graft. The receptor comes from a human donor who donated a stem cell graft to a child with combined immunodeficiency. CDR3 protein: CASSQGGGGYEQYF. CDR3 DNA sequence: TGTGCCAGCAGCCAGGGTGGGGGCGGGTACGAGCAGTACTTC.